The entry below describes one T cell receptor (beta chain). These data belong to a study of T cell changes during pregnancy in multiple sclerosis. V dropped 5 bases and J dropped 1; count of bases not matched to a gene: 10. This CDR3 region has 17 residues. Germline CDR1 MGHRA, CDR2 YSYEKL. Generated by immunoSEQ multiplex PCR, the TCRdb table keeps only in-frame clones and is missing some. The sample yields roughly 49,000 clones, about 94% seen once. The sample here was CD8+ T cells from peripheral blood mononuclear cells, taken after pregnancy. This clonotype originated in a female donor with multiple sclerosis, enrolled in a pregnancy study. V is TRBV4-1 and J is TRBJ1-1; 10 bases are shared with TRBD1. CDR3 amino acids: CASSATGGVFENTEAFF. CDR3 sequence (DNA): TGCGCCAGCAGCGCGACAGGGGGCGTCTTCGAGAACACTGAAGCTTTCTTT.